A single sample is the source of the 5 T cell receptor beta chains below, sequenced in a study of T cells in Graves' hyperthyroidism and ophthalmopathy. The investigators amplified TCR beta CDR3 regions from RNA transcripts. A first-round RT-PCR of the TCR CDR3 used the HTBI primer set. TCRdb analysed the multiplex PCR reads with MiXCR anew, one entry per CDR3 protein. The sample has over 45,000 distinct CDR3 sequences; roughly 50% are singletons. Sequencing was performed on blood. All receptors derive from a woman between 45 and 60 years old with Graves' ophthalmopathy.

V is TRBV9 and J is TRBJ2-7, with 9 bases aligning to TRBD2. The trim removed 0 bases at V and 2 bases at J, leaving 3 bases unmatched. Germline V gene sequence: CDR1 SGDLS, CDR2 YYNGEE. CDR3 size: 15 residues. The CDR3 sequence: CASSVGPSGTYEQYF. CDR3 nucleotides: TGTGCCAGCAGCGTAGGGCCTAGCGGGACCTACGAGCAGTACTTC.

Many counts were recorded for this clonotype. This chain links TRBV5-6 with TRBJ2-3; D uncertain. The CDR3 runs to 11 residues. In germline, CDR1 is SGHDT, CDR2 YYEEEE. V dropped 4 bases and J dropped 0 bases, with 0 bases sitting between them. Here the CDR3 reads CASSSTDTQYF. The CDR3 DNA reads as TGTGCCAGCAGCAGCACAGATACGCAGTATTTT.

The chain employs TRBV20-1 and TRBJ2-1, with TRBD2 identical over 10 bases. Trimming at V came to 1 base and at J to 9 bases, leaving 12 bases not matched to a gene. In germline, CDR1 is DFQATT, CDR2 SNEGSKA (reference sequence). This CDR3 region has 16 residues. This chain's CDR3 is CSARGGTGLANGEQFF. CDR3 coding DNA: TGCAGTGCTAGAGGGGGGACGGGACTAGCGAATGGTGAGCAGTTCTTC.

The V call is TRBV19, the J call TRBJ1-1; 9 bases are shared with TRBD1. Germline assignment: CDR1 LNHDA and CDR2 SQIVND (reference sequence). V gave up 10 bases and J gave up 1 base; unmatched junction bases: 7. The CDR3 is 14 amino acids. The CDR3 DNA reads TGTGCCACAAATACAGGGGGCGCGAACACTGAAGCTTTCTTT. Its translation is CATNTGGANTEAFF. The full variable domain, with the rest looked up from reference TRBV19 and TRBJ1-1, is DGGITQSPKYLFRKEGQNVTLSCEQNLNHDAMYWYRQDPGQGLRLIYYSQIVNDFQKGDIAEGYSVSREKKESFPLTVTSAQKNPTAFYLCATNTGGANTEAFFGQGTRLTVV.

The chain uses TRBV2 and TRBJ2-1, with 9 bases fitting TRBD2. This CDR3 is 15 amino acids long. The V and J ends lost 8 bases and 0 bases, in that order; junction bases with no gene match: 5. Germline V CDR1 and CDR2: SNHLY, FYNNEI. CDR3 sequence: CASVAGGSSYNEQFF. CDR3 sequence (DNA): TGTGCCAGCGTGGCGGGGGGGAGCTCCTACAATGAGCAGTTCTTC.